This is a list of T cell receptor beta chains from one sample in a study of response to subunit inactivated influenza vaccine. TCRdb reprocessed the RT-PCR reads with MiXCR, giving one entry per CDR3 protein. The sample contains fewer than 250,000 distinct CDR3 sequences, over 13% of which appear only once. Here the sequenced sample was CD8+ T cells sorted from PBMCs, taken around 5 days after vaccination. The origin of the receptors is a man in his forties or fifties who received an inactivated influenza vaccine. Both conserved end residues are part of each CDR3. The D gene is left open where the match is weak. Rows may omit the clone size; those that give it use once, few, many or a size class.

>TRBJ2-1|TRBV29-1|many|TRBD2
TGCAGCGTCGTACCCGGACTAGCGGGAGGGCCGAGTATGAGCAATGAGCAGTTCTTC
CSVVPGLAGGPSMSNEQFF
>TRBJ2-3|TRBV7-6|.|.
TGTGCCAGCAGCTTAGAAGCAGGGACAGATACGCAGTATTTT
CASSLEAGTDTQYF
>TRBJ2-7|TRBV7-9|many|TRBD2
TGTGCCAGCAGCTTAGGACTAGCCGAGGGTGAGCAGTACTTC
CASSLGLAEGEQYF
>TRBJ1-1|TRBV5-6|.|.
TGTGCCAGCAGCTGGGGCAGCCGGATTGTTCGGGGAGCTTTCTTT
CASSWGSRIVRGAFF
>TRBJ2-3|TRBV7-9|few|.
TGTGCCAGCAGCTTAGCCGCCAGATCGGGTACGCAGTATTTT
CASSLAARSGTQYF
>TRBJ2-1|TRBV20-1|.|TRBD2
TGCAGTGCACGACTAGCGGATTCCTACAATGAGCAGTTCTTC
CSARLADSYNEQFF
>TRBJ2-1|TRBV10-2|.|TRBD2
TGCGCCAGCGGGCGATCTAGCGGGAGATCCTACAATGAGCAGTTCTTC
CASGRSSGRSYNEQFF
>TRBJ1-5|TRBV12-3/TRBV12-4|.|.
TGTGCCAGCAGTTTAGAGGGGATCAATCAGCCCCAGCATTTT
CASSLEGINQPQHF
>TRBJ2-7|TRBV29-1|few|.
TGCAGCGTTGTTACCGCCCAAGAAGAAGCGCAGTACTTC
CSVVTAQEEAQYF
>TRBJ2-1|TRBV27|few|TRBD2
TGTGCCAGTAGGACTAGCGGGCTCAGCTCCTACAATGAGCAGTTCTTC
CASRTSGLSSYNEQFF
>TRBJ2-5|TRBV21-1|.|.
TGTGCCAGCAGCAAAGTCGGCGGGCAAGAGACCCAGTACTTC
CASSKVGGQETQYF
>TRBJ2-5|TRBV3-1|few|TRBD2
TGTGCCAGCAGCCAAGATTCAAGCGGGGGAGAGGAGACCCAGTACTTC
CASSQDSSGGEETQYF
>TRBJ1-1|TRBV20-1|.|.
TGCAGTGCTAGAGACCCCGGACAGACCAACACTGAAGCTTTCTTT
CSARDPGQTNTEAFF
>TRBJ2-7|TRBV3-1|.|TRBD2
TGTGCCAGCAGCCCGATCAGCGGGGTCGAGCAGTACTTC
CASSPISGVEQYF
>TRBJ2-7|TRBV4-2|.|.
TGTGCCAGCAGCCAAACGGGCAGGGGGGCCTACGAGCAGTACTTC
CASSQTGRGAYEQYF
>TRBJ1-1|TRBV9|few|.
TGTGCCAGCACCCCGGGGGGGGTTAGGAACACTGAAGCTTTCTTT
CASTPGGVRNTEAFF
>TRBJ2-1|TRBV27|.|.
TGTGCCAGCAGTTTATCAGTGGACATCTACAATGAGCAGTTCTTC
CASSLSVDIYNEQFF
>TRBJ2-1|TRBV6-2/TRBV6-3|few|.
TGTGCCAGCAGCCCCGTTCGTTTCGATGAGCAGTTCTTC
CASSPVRFDEQFF
>TRBJ2-7|TRBV5-6|.|.
TGTGCCAGCAGCCCAGGGCCGGGTTCCTACTACGAGCAGTACTTC
CASSPGPGSYYEQYF
>TRBJ2-3|TRBV6-2/TRBV6-3|.|.
TGTGCCAGCAGTTACCCTCGGATAGGGTCAGCGTTAGCTAGCACAGATACGCAGTATTTT
CASSYPRIGSALASTDTQYF
>TRBJ2-5|TRBV4-3|.|TRBD1
TGCGCCAGCAGCCAATCCATTCGACAGGGGGCCGGAGAGACCCAGTACTTC
CASSQSIRQGAGETQYF
>TRBJ2-7|TRBV28|many|.
TGTGCCAGCAGTTTGGTCAGCGGCAACGAGCAGTACTTC
CASSLVSGNEQYF
>TRBJ2-2|TRBV29-1|few|.
TGCAGCGTTGCATCGCCCGGGGAGCTGTTTTTT
CSVASPGELFF
>TRBJ1-6|TRBV20-1|.|.
TGCAGTGCTAGAGACATGACGGACAGCTCCTATAATTCACCCCTCCACTTT
CSARDMTDSSYNSPLHF
>TRBJ2-7|TRBV6-2/TRBV6-3|few|.
TGTGCCAGCAGAGGGGCCGAGCAGTACTTC
CASRGAEQYF
>TRBJ2-7|TRBV4-3|many|.
TGCGCCAGCAGCCAACAAACGACAGGATTTTACTACGAGCAGTACTTC
CASSQQTTGFYYEQYF
>TRBJ2-3|TRBV13|.|.
TGTGCCAGCAGCTTAACAGTACCGGCCCGCACAGATACGCAGTATTTT
CASSLTVPARTDTQYF
>TRBJ1-2|TRBV11-2|few|.
TGTGCCAGCAGCCAAGTGACAGGCCAACGGGGTGGCTACACCTTC
CASSQVTGQRGGYTF
>TRBJ2-2|TRBV12-3/TRBV12-4|many|.
TGTGCCAGCAGTTCCCTGCGGGAGCTGTTTTTT
CASSSLRELFF
>TRBJ2-3|TRBV28|few|TRBD2
TGTGCCACCAAGGGGAGGGCCGGGCGATCAGATACGCAGTATTTT
CATKGRAGRSDTQYF
>TRBJ2-1|TRBV6-5|.|TRBD2
TGTGCCAGCAGTTACTCGGGACTAGCGGGAGAGTACAATGAGCAGTTCTTC
CASSYSGLAGEYNEQFF
>TRBJ2-7|TRBV27|.|.
TGTGCCAGCAGTTTATCGGGTGGATGGTCCTACGAGCAGTACTTC
CASSLSGGWSYEQYF
>TRBJ1-5|TRBV6-6|few|.
TGTGCCAGCACCTGGAGGGTGAATCAGCCCCAGCATTTT
CASTWRVNQPQHF
>TRBJ2-1|TRBV9|few|TRBD2
TGTGCCAGCAGCTCGACCGGGACTACCGTCAATGAGCAGTTCTTC
CASSSTGTTVNEQFF
>TRBJ2-3|TRBV11-2|.|.
TGTGCCAGCAAGTGGAGGGACCGGGGGTCAGATACGCAGTATTTT
CASKWRDRGSDTQYF
>TRBJ2-2|TRBV12-3/TRBV12-4|few|TRBD2
TGTGCCAGCAGACACGGCGGGGGCGGGGAGCTGTTTTTT
CASRHGGGGELFF
>TRBJ2-1|TRBV11-2|few|.
TGTGCCAGCACCCCAGGGGTTGGCGATGAGCAGTTCTTC
CASTPGVGDEQFF
>TRBJ2-7|TRBV6-2/TRBV6-3|few|.
TGTGCCAGCAGTTACTTACAATTCAACGAGCAGTACTTC
CASSYLQFNEQYF
>TRBJ2-7|TRBV11-2|.|TRBD1
TGTGCCAGCAGCCCCACCAAGGGGGCATACGAGCAGTACTTC
CASSPTKGAYEQYF
>TRBJ1-1|TRBV15|many|TRBD1
TGTGCCACCAGCAGAGATCGGACAGGGTGGTTCACTGAAGCTTTCTTT
CATSRDRTGWFTEAFF
>TRBJ2-7|TRBV30|.|.
TGTGCCTGGAGTGTAAGGGGTCTCATCGACGAGCAGTACTTC
CAWSVRGLIDEQYF
>TRBJ1-2|TRBV20-1|.|.
TGCAGTGCTAGTAGTACTACGAACTATGGCTACACCTTC
CSASSTTNYGYTF
>TRBJ2-1|TRBV7-2|.|.
TGTGCCAGCAGCTTAGCGGGACGGCTCACCTCCTACAATGAGCAGTTCTTC
CASSLAGRLTSYNEQFF
>TRBJ2-7|TRBV9|few|.
TGTGCCAGCAGCATTGGGGTCTCATCAACCTACGAGCAGTACTTC
CASSIGVSSTYEQYF
>TRBJ2-1|TRBV4-1|few|TRBD1
TGCGCCAGCAGCCAAGCGCCCGGGACAGGGTTTTACAATGAGCAGTTCTTC
CASSQAPGTGFYNEQFF
>TRBJ2-3|TRBV28|.|TRBD2
TGTGCCAGCAGTCCAATAGCGGGAGGGGAGGGAATTGATACGCAGTATTTT
CASSPIAGGEGIDTQYF
>TRBJ2-1|TRBV7-3|.|TRBD1
TGTGCCAGCAGCTTGGGACAGGGGGGCTACAATGAGCAGTTCTTC
CASSLGQGGYNEQFF
>TRBJ2-7|TRBV28|few|.
TGTGCCAGCACCCCGGGGTCCTACGAGCAGTACTTC
CASTPGSYEQYF
>TRBJ2-5|TRBV7-9|.|.
TGTGCCAGCAGCCTGGGACTGAGAGAGGAGACCCAGTACTTC
CASSLGLREETQYF
>TRBJ2-5|TRBV6-5|few|.
TGTGCCAGCAGTTACCTCTGGGGACAAGAGACCCAGTACTTC
CASSYLWGQETQYF
>TRBJ1-1|TRBV7-9|.|TRBD1
TGTGCCAGCAGCTCACCCCGGACAGGGAACACTGAAGCTTTCTTT
CASSSPRTGNTEAFF
>TRBJ1-5|TRBV2|.|.
TGTGCCCTGGCGGGGGACGGCAATCAGCCCCAGCATTTT
CALAGDGNQPQHF
>TRBJ1-5|TRBV28|.|TRBD1
TGTGCCAGCAGTTTTCCGGGACAGGGGTTCAGGCCCCAGCATTTT
CASSFPGQGFRPQHF
>TRBJ2-4|TRBV27|.|TRBD2
TGTGCCAGCAGTTTCGGACTAGCCGCCAAAAACATTCAGTACTTC
CASSFGLAAKNIQYF
>TRBJ2-7|TRBV27|.|.
TGTGCCAGCAGTTTCTCGGGCCTCGGCTCCTACGAGCAGTACTTC
CASSFSGLGSYEQYF
>TRBJ2-7|TRBV4-2|few|TRBD2
TGTGCCAGCAGCCACCCCAAGGGCGGGGGAAGCTCCTACGAGCAGTACTTC
CASSHPKGGGSSYEQYF
>TRBJ2-7|TRBV6-1|few|TRBD2
TGTGCCAGCAGTAATAAAGCGGGAGGGCCCAACGAGCAGTACTTC
CASSNKAGGPNEQYF
>TRBJ2-7|TRBV20-1|few|.
TGCAGTGCTATGCCAGAGGGCCACGAGCAGTACTTC
CSAMPEGHEQYF
>TRBJ2-7|TRBV20-1|once|.
TGCAGTGCTAGCGGGGGTGAGAGGAGTAGGTACGAGCAGTACTTC
CSASGGERSRYEQYF